A single sample is the source of the 30 T cell receptor beta chains below, sequenced in a study of blood T cell repertoires in COVID-19. The table came from immunoSEQ multiplex PCR; TCRdb's copy has only in-frame clones and leaves some out. The sample has approximately 250,000 clones, about 87% seen once; the top ten hold 2% to 2.5%. The sequenced sample consisted of PBMCs or T cells enriched from blood (not recorded which). These receptors originate from a woman aged 35 to 49 with acute COVID-19.

This clone came up a few times. The rearrangement joins TRBV6-5 to TRBJ1-6, with D uncertain. The germline V gene encodes CDR1 MNHEY and CDR2 SVGAGI. V lost 2 bases and J lost 10, with 6 bases in between. CDR3 length: 12 residues. The CDR3 nucleotides read TGTGCCAGCAGTTACGAGGGCTCACCCCTCCACTTT. It is translated as CASSYEGSPLHF.

This chain links TRBV19 with TRBJ2-2; TRBD1 matches 8 bases. The V segment lost 5 bases and the J segment 7 bases; nucleotides outside the gene matches: 6. Germline V gene data show CDR1 as LNHDA and CDR2 as SQIVND (reference sequence). The length of the CDR3 is 14 residues. The CDR3 nucleotides read TGTGCCAGTAGTTTAAGGACAGGGATCGGGGAGCTGTTTTTT. As protein: CASSLRTGIGELFF.

The genes are TRBV6-5 and TRBJ2-1; TRBD2 agrees at 12 bases. The J segment lost 7 bases and the V segment lost 5 bases, leaving 3 bases of the junction unmatched. Germline lookup yields CDR1 MNHEY and CDR2 SVGAGI. The CDR3 contains 14 residues. In DNA form, the CDR3 reads TGTGCCAGCAGTAGAGGGACTAGCGGGAATGAGCAGTTCTTC. It encodes CASSRGTSGNEQFF.

The chain couples TRBV12-3 or TRBV12-4 to TRBJ2-1, with D perhaps matching TRBD1 (6 bases). The CDR3 totals 13 residues. The V end was cut by 10 bases, the J end by 5 bases, with 15 bases between. The CDR3: CATHRDIDNEQFF. The CDR3 nucleotides read TGTGCCACCCACCGGGACATCGACAATGAGCAGTTCTTC.

The chain joins TRBV2 to TRBJ1-2; D is possibly TRBD1 (5 bases). The CDR3 sequence is 13 residues long. The V gene's germline CDR1 is SNHLY and CDR2 FYNNEI. Between the trimmed V and J ends, which lost 8 bases and 4 bases, there was a span of 14 bases. The CDR3 coding sequence is TGTGCCAGCCCCGGCAGGGAAGGCTATGGCTACACCTTC. It yields the protein CASPGREGYGYTF.

The rearrangement uses TRBV6-1 and TRBJ2-7, with unresolved D. V was clipped by 1 base and J by 3 bases, with 7 bases between them. Germline V gene sequence: CDR1 MNHNS, CDR2 SASEGT. This CDR3 has 13 amino acids. CDR3 region: CASSEGHHYEQYF. The CDR3 DNA reads as TGTGCCAGCAGTGAAGGACACCACTACGAGCAGTACTTC.

J is TRBJ1-6 and V is TRBV6-5; possibly TRBD1 for D (5 bases). The CDR3 extends over 15 amino acids. Germline loops: CDR1 MNHEY, CDR2 SVGAGI. With 10 bases removed from V and 0 bases from J, the gap between germline ends came to 13 bases. CDR3 in DNA: TGTGCCACTACCGACAGAATCTCCTATAATTCACCCCTCCACTTT. It encodes CATTDRISYNSPLHF.

This clone was found many times. The chain uses TRBV24-1 and TRBJ2-3; 8 bases align to TRBD2. The CDR3 runs 17 residues. With V trimmed by 3 bases and J by 6 bases, 13 bases remained unmatched. CDR1 is KGHDR, CDR2 SFDVKD, per germline. The CDR3 DNA reads TGTGCCACCAGTGATCCCTACGGATTAGCGGGATCCGATACGCAGTATTTT. Translation gives CATSDPYGLAGSDTQYF.

V gene TRBV4-1 combines with J gene TRBJ1-2; D may be TRBD1 (6 bases). Trimming took off 0 bases at V and 6 bases at J, with 23 bases between the two ends. This CDR3 region has 18 residues. Germline V gene sequence: CDR1 MGHRA, CDR2 YSYEKL. CDR3 DNA: TGCGCCAGCAGCCAAGATGTCGGTCAGGGGAAAGGATTTAATGGCTACACCTTC. Amino acids: CASSQDVGQGKGFNGYTF.

The chain links TRBV11-3 to TRBJ2-5; D possibly corresponds to TRBD1 (5 bases). Germline CDR1 SGHNT, CDR2 YENEEA. The germline V and J ends were trimmed by 4 bases and 2 bases, with 14 bases remaining between them. This CDR3 spans 15 amino acids. The CDR3 sequence is CASSSPGFGQETQYF. In DNA, the CDR3 is TGTGCCAGCAGCTCTCCAGGGTTTGGGCAAGAGACCCAGTACTTC.

The chain uses TRBV7-2 and TRBJ1-3; D perhaps matches TRBD1 (6 bases). V lost 3 bases and J lost 2, with 11 bases in between. Looked up from germline, CDR1 is SGHTA and CDR2 is FQGNSA. The CDR3 spans 15 residues. Written as DNA, the CDR3 is TGTGCCAGCAGCTTCGCACAGGGCGCTGGAAACACCATATATTTT. Protein product: CASSFAQGAGNTIYF.

The chain employs TRBV18 and TRBJ1-6; 8 bases line up with TRBD1. CDR1 is KGHSH and CDR2 is LQKENI in the germline V gene. There are 15 residues in the CDR3. The trim removed 1 base at V and 8 bases at J, leaving 4 bases unmatched. The CDR3 region has the DNA TGTGCCAGCTCACCACTGAGGGACAGGTATTCACCCCTCCACTTT. It yields the protein CASSPLRDRYSPLHF.

This chain joins TRBV5-1 and TRBJ1-3; 7 nucleotides agree with TRBD1. Germline V gene data show CDR1 as SGHRS and CDR2 as YFSETQ. CDR3 length: 16 residues. V gave up 3 bases and J gave up 0 bases; unmatched junction bases: 6. CDR3 nucleotide sequence: TGCGCCAGCAGCTCACAGGGGCTCTCCTCTGGAAACACCATATATTTT. It specifies CASSSQGLSSGNTIYF.

The genes are TRBV7-2 and TRBJ2-7; a possible D gene is TRBD1 (5 bases). Germline assignment: CDR1 SGHTA and CDR2 FQGNSA. The CDR3 spans 13 residues. V was shortened by 2 bases and J by 6 bases, with 11 bases between the two germline ends. CDR3 region: CASSLMTASEQYF. The DNA for the CDR3 is TGTGCCAGCAGCTTAATGACAGCATCCGAGCAGTACTTC. The full variable domain, in which reference TRBV7-2 and TRBJ2-7 provide the parts outside the CDR3, is GAGVSQSPSNKVTEKGKDVELRCDPISGHTALYWYRQSLGQGLEFLIYFQGNSAPDKSGLPSDRFSAERTGGSVSTLTIQRTQQEDSAVYLCASSLMTASEQYFGPGTRLTVT.

The chain recombines TRBV7-2 with TRBJ2-5; no clear D gene. The CDR3 sequence is 13 residues long. The germline gives CDR1 SGHTA, CDR2 FQGNSA. V gave up 7 bases and J gave up 4 bases, with 13 bases separating them. CDR3 amino acids: CASNPPPGETQYF. In DNA form, the CDR3 reads TGTGCCAGCAACCCGCCCCCGGGAGAGACCCAGTACTTC.

This chain connects TRBV10-2 to TRBJ1-4; 8 nucleotides line up with TRBD1. The J segment lost 0 bases and the V segment lost 0 bases, leaving 12 bases of the junction unmatched. The length of the CDR3 is 20 residues. Germline lookup yields CDR1 WSHSY and CDR2 SAAADI. This chain's CDR3 is CASSESGLAGGIATNEKLFF. The CDR3 region has the DNA TGCGCCAGCAGTGAGTCAGGCCTCGCAGGGGGCATTGCAACTAATGAAAAACTGTTTTTT.

The chain recombines TRBV7-9 with TRBJ1-2; D perhaps matches TRBD1 (6 bases). Trimming removed 2 bases at V and 5 bases at J, with 15 bases between. The CDR3 has 15 residues. CDR1 is SEHNR and CDR2 is FQNEAQ in the germline V gene (reference sequence). CDR3 amino acids: CASSLFGPGAYGYTF. CDR3 DNA: TGTGCCAGCAGCTTATTCGGCCCAGGGGCGTATGGCTACACCTTC.

The chain employs TRBV5-1 and TRBJ1-2; 7 bases fit TRBD1. The V and J ends lost 0 bases and 8 bases, in that order; junction bases with no gene match: 10. Germline V gives CDR1 SGHRS, CDR2 YFSETQ. The CDR3 is 15 residues long. CDR3 nucleotides: TGCGCCAGCAGCTTGGTGCCGGGACAGTCGGAAGGCTACACCTTC. Protein: CASSLVPGQSEGYTF. The full variable domain, completed using reference TRBV5-1 and TRBJ1-2, is KAGVTQTPRYLIKTRGQQVTLSCSPISGHRSVSWYQQTPGQGLQFLFEYFSETQRNKGNFPGRFSGRQFSNSRSEMNVSTLELGDSALYLCASSLVPGQSEGYTFGSGTRLTVV.

The chain carries TRBV18 and TRBJ1-1, with 7 positions matching TRBD1. Per germline, CDR1 KGHSH and CDR2 LQKENI. J lost 0 bases, V lost 2 bases, and 6 bases had no gene match. This CDR3 has 16 residues. The CDR3 DNA follows: TGTGCCAGCTCACCATGGCGTGGGACAGTGAACACTGAAGCTTTCTTT. Translation gives CASSPWRGTVNTEAFF.

This chain links TRBV4-3 with TRBJ2-3; D gene uncertain. CDR1 is LGHNA, CDR2 YSLEER, per germline. The CDR3 is 12 residues long. Trimming pared 1 base from V and 6 bases from J, leaving 5 bases between. The CDR3 is CASSQGLDTQYF. As DNA, the CDR3 is TGCGCCAGCAGCCAAGGTCTTGATACGCAGTATTTT.

This chain uses TRBV3-1 (or the pseudogene TRBV3-2) with TRBJ2-2; TRBD2 agrees at 7 bases. This CDR3 is 15 amino acids long. Germline V gene data show CDR1 as LGHDT and CDR2 as YNNKEL (reference sequence). J gave up 5 bases and V 3 bases, and 6 bases lay outside the gene matches. In DNA form, the CDR3 reads TGTGCCAGCAGCCAGACTTCCGGGGGGACCGGGGAGCTGTTTTTT. As protein: CASSQTSGGTGELFF.

This chain joins TRBV7-8 and TRBJ2-7; weak D call: TRBD1 (6 bases). Germline CDR1 reads SGHVS; CDR2 reads FQNEAQ. Trimming stripped 4 bases from V and 2 bases from J, with 12 bases between. The CDR3 spans 14 residues. The CDR3: CASSYQGRTYEQYF. DNA for the CDR3: TGTGCCAGCAGCTACCAGGGGAGAACCTACGAGCAGTACTTC. Looking up the rest from reference TRBV7-8 and TRBJ2-7 gives the full variable domain: GAGVSQSPRYKVAKRGQDVALRCDPISGHVSLFWYQQALGQGPEFLTYFQNEAQLDKSGLPSDRFFAERPEGSVSTLKIQRTQQEDSAVYLCASSYQGRTYEQYFGPGTRLTVT.

The count of this clone is one. This rearrangement joins TRBV27 to TRBJ2-1; D gene uncertain. The CDR3 spans 12 residues. Trimming took 5 bases from V and 6 from J, leaving 8 bases between them. Per the germline V gene, CDR1 is MNHEY and CDR2 is SMNVEV (reference sequence). CDR3 loop: CASSAGFNEQFF. The DNA of the CDR3 is TGTGCCAGCAGTGCAGGTTTCAATGAGCAGTTCTTC.

This clone was seen only a few times. The CDR3 DNA is TGTGCCAGCAGCCCGACAGCTAATGAAAAACTGTTTTTT. It encodes CASSPTANEKLFF. The J gene is TRBJ1-4, the V gene TRBV9; D is possibly TRBD1 (5 bases). Per the germline V gene, CDR1 is SGDLS and CDR2 is YYNGEE. The CDR3 is 13 residues long. V lost 4 bases, J lost 3 bases, and 7 bases lay in between.

This chain uses TRBV9 with TRBJ2-7; D not resolved. The CDR3 is 15 residues long. Between the trimmed V and J ends, which lost 0 bases and 2 bases, there was a span of 12 bases. Germline V lookup: CDR1 SGDLS, CDR2 YYNGEE. CDR3 sequence: CASSVGGSAAYEQYF. CDR3 nucleotides: TGTGCCAGCAGCGTAGGCGGCAGTGCTGCCTACGAGCAGTACTTC.

V usage is TRBV28 and J usage is TRBJ2-7; D unresolved. In germline, CDR1 is MDHEN, CDR2 SYDVKM. Trimming removed 5 bases at V and 1 base at J, with 3 bases between. The CDR3 length is 11 residues. Written as DNA, the CDR3 is TGTGCCAGCAGTATATCCTACGAGCAGTACTTC. As protein: CASSISYEQYF.

The chain links TRBV12-5 to TRBJ2-2, with 12 bases identical to TRBD2. Losses at the gene ends were 5 bases for V and 6 bases for J; bases not matched to a gene: 13. CDR1 is LGHNT and CDR2 is FRNRAP in the germline V gene. This CDR3 contains 18 residues. Here the CDR3 reads CASGGSTSTSGGPGELFF. The CDR3 DNA follows: TGTGCTAGTGGTGGGTCTACCTCGACTAGCGGGGGACCCGGGGAGCTGTTTTTT.

This chain uses TRBV7-2 with TRBJ1-3, with 7 bases identical to TRBD1. V lost 5 bases, J lost 0 bases, and 1 base stayed unmatched. The CDR3 covers 14 residues. The germline CDR1 and CDR2 sequences are SGHTA and FQGNSA. Here the CDR3 DNA reads TGTGCCAGCAGCCGGGACAGCTCTGGAAACACCATATATTTT. Translating it yields CASSRDSSGNTIYF.

The chain combines TRBV6-5 with TRBJ1-5, with TRBD1 matching 10 bases. V trimming: 6 bases; J trimming: 3 bases; junction bases outside the gene matches: 5. CDR3 length: 15 residues. Germline CDR1 MNHEY, CDR2 SVGAGI. CDR3 DNA sequence: TGTGCCAGCAGGATGACAGGGGGCAACAATCAGCCCCAGCATTTT. Protein sequence: CASRMTGGNNQPQHF.

The chain combines TRBV10-1 with TRBJ1-2, with D unclear. Per germline, CDR1 WNHNN and CDR2 SYGVQD (reference sequence). The CDR3 spans 13 residues. The V gene lost 5 bases and the J gene lost 5 bases, with 12 bases spanning the gap. DNA for the CDR3: TGCGCCAGCAGTCAAAGTGCGGCTTATGGCTACACCTTC. Encoded protein: CASSQSAAYGYTF.